The clone carrying this T cell receptor beta chain was seen once. What it binds is unknown. The data are from a study of circulating and synovial CD4+ cells in juvenile arthritis. The V gene end was trimmed by 10 bases and the J gene end by 3 bases; junction bases not matched to a gene: 8. The CDR3 is made up of 13 amino acids. CDR1 is MNHEY, CDR2 SMNVEV, per germline (reference sequence). Here immunoSEQ multiplex PCR was the method, and the copy in TCRdb shows in-frame clones only, minus some. Among fewer than 35,000 clones listed, 95% were seen once. The study, taken as a whole, reports: Vbeta family usage analysis did not detect the pathogenic-like versus bulk difference. Circulating pathogenic-like lymphocytes shared a substantially higher fraction of CDR3 sequences with synovium than bulk blood.

The source of this sequence is a human donor with juvenile idiopathic arthritis. J is TRBJ2-7 and V is TRBV27; 8 nucleotides line up with TRBD2. Sequenced material: CD4+ T cells from blood. CDR3 loop: CATGGGGDYEQYF. The DNA for the CDR3 is TGTGCCACCGGGGGGGGTGGGGACTACGAGCAGTACTTC.